This T cell receptor beta chain was observed in a study of blood T cells in healthy people across ages. PCR was performed a second time for roughly 6 to 12 cycles using a sample-barcoded 5' primer and a J-beta primer mix. In TCRdb, the 5' RACE reads were re-called with MiXCR into one record per CDR3 protein. This table holds more than 1,000,000 distinct CDR3 sequences, about 25% found once. The length of the CDR3 is 13 residues. J gave up 8 bases and V 3 bases, and 4 bases lay outside the gene matches. CDR1 SQVTM and CDR2 ANQGSEA come from the germline V gene. The same data also contributed to another study, on T cells of mothers and their children. As reported in that work: Inherited differences only slightly affect thymic shaping of TCR recombination output. The overlap seen between related mothers and children slightly exceeded that of unrelated pairs, though not significantly.

The TCR comes from a girl under 10 years old in good health. The sample consisted of blood. The chain joins TRBV29-1 to TRBJ2-1; 10 bases align to TRBD2. The CDR3 sequence is CSVDLAGVDEQFF. CDR3 sequence (DNA): TGCAGCGTTGATCTAGCGGGAGTGGATGAGCAGTTCTTC.